This TCR beta chain was sequenced for a study of technical replicates of blood from several donors. Of note for this clone: The same CDR3 can be traced to other DNA sequences in this sample.

Method: immunoSEQ multiplex PCR; TCRdb's copy keeps in-frame clones and lacks some. The sample has fewer than 100,000 clones, over 85% seen once. The origin of this receptor is a human donor in good health. The sequenced sample was T cells isolated from PBMCs.

The CDR3 is CASSLGGGQPQHF. CDR3 DNA: TGTGCCAGCAGTTTAGGGGGAGGTCAGCCCCAGCATTTT. V and J are TRBV27 and TRBJ1-5; the D gene is possibly TRBD1 (5 bases). Germline values: CDR1 MNHEY, CDR2 SMNVEV (reference sequence). The ends were cut back, 2 bases at V and 6 bases at J, with 8 bases in the middle. The CDR3 sequence is 13 residues long.